Listed here are 25 T cell receptor beta chains from one sample, sequenced in a study of Graves' ophthalmopathy and Graves' hyperthyroidism. The authors amplified TCR beta CDR3 regions, and they did so from RNA transcripts for repertoire sequencing. In the first round, RT-PCR was carried out with HTBI primers, and a multiplex PCR formed the second round. MiXCR, run by TCRdb on the multiplex PCR reads, gives a single entry per CDR3 protein. This sample yields 340,000 or so distinct CDR3 sequences, of which 15% to 20% are seen a single time; roughly an eighth belongs to the top ten. Sequencing was performed on peripheral blood. The receptor source for this set is an adult man with Graves' ophthalmopathy.

The chain has TRBV6-5 and TRBJ2-5; D not certain. CDR3 length: 12 amino acids. CDR1 is MNHEY, CDR2 SVGAGI, per germline. V dropped 10 bases and J dropped 14 bases, with 23 bases sitting between them. As DNA, the CDR3 is TGTGCCACCACACCAATTGGCGACCCAGTCTACTTC. Its protein is CATTPIGDPVYF.

This clonotype appeared many times. The rearrangement joins TRBV20-1 to TRBJ2-7, with TRBD2 identical over 15 bases. Per the germline V gene, CDR1 is DFQATT and CDR2 is SNEGSKA (reference sequence). The V segment lost 6 bases and the J segment 7 bases; nucleotides outside the gene matches: 10. The CDR3 totals 15 residues. CDR3 nucleotides: TGCAGTGCCCAAAAGGGGGGACTAGCGGGAGGAGAGCAGTACTTC. Its protein product is CSAQKGGLAGGEQYF.

This clonotype was seen a handful of times. This rearrangement joins TRBV6-5 to TRBJ2-7; 8 nucleotides agree with TRBD2. The CDR3 length is 16 residues. The junction had 8 bases not matched to a gene; V was cut back by 0 bases and J by 4 bases. Per germline, CDR1 MNHEY and CDR2 SVGAGI. The CDR3 here is CASSYSSSGMVYEQYF. Written as DNA, the CDR3 is TGTGCCAGCAGTTACTCGAGTAGCGGGATGGTTTACGAGCAGTACTTC.

This clonotype was seen ten or more times. The chain links TRBV24-1 to TRBJ1-2, with D hard to call. V was shortened by 7 bases and J by 7 bases, with 15 bases between the two germline ends. This CDR3 region has 13 residues. Germline V lookup: CDR1 KGHDR, CDR2 SFDVKD. The CDR3 here is CATRGLAGVGYTF. CDR3 DNA: TGTGCCACCAGAGGACTGGCCGGAGTTGGCTACACCTTC.

This clonotype was seen many times. The genes are TRBV30 and TRBJ1-1, with D possibly TRBD1 on 5 matching bases. The CDR3 length is 11 residues. Trimming left V 0 bases short and J 11 bases short, with 10 bases between. Germline V gives CDR1 GTSNPN, CDR2 SVGIG (reference sequence). CDR3 in amino acids: CAWSVEGSAFF. The CDR3 nucleotides read TGTGCCTGGAGTGTAGAGGGGTCGGCTTTCTTT.

This clonotype appeared many times. CDR3 nucleotides: TGTGCCAGTAGTACCACAGGGGGGGAGACCCAGTACTTC. This translates into CASSTTGGETQYF. This chain links TRBV19 with TRBJ2-5, with 8 bases that match TRBD1. After removal of 4 bases from V and 5 bases from J, the junction contained 3 bases not matched to a gene. The CDR3 totals 13 residues. Germline loops: CDR1 LNHDA, CDR2 SQIVND (reference sequence). The variable domain in full, with the rest retrieved from reference TRBV19 and TRBJ2-5, is DGGITQSPKYLFRKEGQNVTLSCEQNLNHDAMYWYRQDPGQGLRLIYYSQIVNDFQKGDIAEGYSVSREKKESFPLTVTSAQKNPTAFYLCASSTTGGETQYFGPGTRLLVL.

The chain couples TRBV7-2 to TRBJ2-4; D may match TRBD1 or TRBD2 (6 bases each). Germline CDR1 and CDR2: SGHTA and FQGNSA. V shed 1 base and J shed 3 bases, with 13 bases lying between them. The length of the CDR3 is 16 residues. The chain's CDR3 is CASSLVSGADKNIQYF. For the CDR3, the DNA is TGTGCCAGCAGCTTAGTTTCGGGGGCGGACAAAAACATTCAGTACTTC.

Ten or more counts support this clonotype. This sequence joins TRBV6-1 and TRBJ1-5, with D possibly being TRBD1 (6 bases). CDR1 is MNHNS and CDR2 is SASEGT in the germline V gene. This CDR3 spans 17 amino acids. V was shortened by 6 bases and J by 0 bases, with 18 bases between the two germline ends. CDR3 region: CASSFWDKAGSNQPQHF. For the CDR3, the DNA is TGTGCCAGCAGCTTTTGGGACAAAGCAGGTAGCAATCAGCCCCAGCATTTT.

Ten or more counts support this clonotype. The V and J genes are TRBV30 and TRBJ2-5; no definite D call. Germline V lookup: CDR1 GTSNPN, CDR2 SVGIG (reference sequence). The CDR3 is 13 residues long. The V end was cut by 0 bases, the J end by 5 bases, with 10 bases between. The CDR3 protein is CAWSVSGQETQYF. DNA of the CDR3: TGTGCCTGGAGTGTATCCGGCCAGGAGACCCAGTACTTC.

The sample holds many counts of this clonotype. The chain is built from TRBV24-1 and TRBJ2-7; D not resolved. Trimming cost V 3 bases and J 6 bases, with 5 bases left between them. Germline CDR1 and CDR2: KGHDR and SFDVKD. This CDR3 spans 11 amino acids. CDR3 amino acids: CATSDLGEQYF. Here the CDR3 DNA reads TGTGCCACCAGTGATCTCGGCGAGCAGTACTTC.

This clonotype was counted at least ten times. The chain recombines TRBV12-3 or TRBV12-4 with TRBJ2-7; D gene uncertain. V lost 5 bases to trimming and J lost 0 bases, with 8 bases between them. The CDR3 is made up of 13 amino acids. The CDR3 is CASSPPLSYEQYF. CDR3 bases: TGTGCCAGCAGTCCCCCGCTCTCCTACGAGCAGTACTTC.

This clonotype came up many times. CDR3 region: CASSLRTGTTIPYNSPLHF. The CDR3 DNA is TGTGCCAGCAGTTTACGGACCGGGACAACCATTCCCTATAATTCACCCCTCCACTTT. The chain combines TRBV12-3 or TRBV12-4 with TRBJ1-6, with D possibly TRBD1 on 6 matching bases. Trimming took 2 bases from V and 2 from J, leaving 19 bases between them. The CDR3 is 19 amino acids.

This CDR3 reads CASSSWEGVRNTGELFF. The CDR3 DNA reads as TGCGCCAGCAGCTCCTGGGAGGGCGTCAGGAACACCGGGGAGCTGTTTTTT. The genes are TRBV5-1 and TRBJ2-2; 7 nucleotides match TRBD2. Germline CDR1 is SGHRS and CDR2 is YFSETQ. J lost 1 base, V lost 3 bases, and 9 bases had no gene match. CDR3 size: 17 residues.

This clonotype has at least ten counts. This chain uses TRBV6-1 with TRBJ2-5; D is possibly TRBD2 (7 bases). The CDR3 is 15 residues long. V was trimmed by 4 bases and J by 1 base, leaving 13 bases between them. CDR1 MNHNS and CDR2 SASEGT come from the germline V gene. The CDR3 protein is CASSGGGGVQETQYF. In nucleotides, the CDR3 is TGTGCCAGCAGTGGAGGAGGGGGGGTCCAAGAGACCCAGTACTTC.

This clonotype was counted many times. The gene calls are TRBV5-1 and TRBJ1-5; a possible D gene is TRBD1 (6 bases). The CDR3 covers 15 residues. Germline CDR1 SGHRS, CDR2 YFSETQ. Trimming left V 4 bases short and J 6 bases short, with 17 bases between. This chain's CDR3 is CASSPDRREGQPQHF. As DNA, the CDR3 is TGCGCCAGCAGCCCCGACAGGCGCGAGGGTCAGCCCCAGCATTTT.

This clonotype was seen a few times. The chain combines TRBV19 with TRBJ1-5, with 7 bases aligning to TRBD1. V lost 9 bases and J lost 2; bases outside the gene matches: 10. Per germline, CDR1 LNHDA and CDR2 SQIVND (reference sequence). The length of the CDR3 is 15 residues. CDR3 bases: TGTGCCAGCAATGACAGGGCGACGGGCAATCAGCCCCAGCATTTT. Translation: CASNDRATGNQPQHF.

The chain couples TRBV2 to TRBJ2-5, with D possibly TRBD1 on 5 matching bases. The CDR3 extends over 13 amino acids. The germline CDR1 and CDR2 sequences are SNHLY and FYNNEI. V shed 2 bases and J shed 1 base, with 5 bases lying between them. For the CDR3, the DNA is TGTGCCAGCAGTGAACAGGGCCAAGAGACCCAGTACTTC. Protein sequence: CASSEQGQETQYF.

V is TRBV20-1 and J is TRBJ1-1, with D hard to call. The V end was cut by 0 bases, the J end by 7 bases, with 9 bases between. This CDR3 comprises 12 residues. Germline lookup yields CDR1 DFQATT and CDR2 SNEGSKA (reference sequence). CDR3 bases: TGCAGTGCTAGAGAAGTTGGAATTGAAGCTTTCTTT. Encoded protein: CSAREVGIEAFF.

This clonotype appeared many times. V and J are TRBV4-1 and TRBJ1-1; D not certain. V gave up 0 bases and J gave up 1 base, with 12 bases separating them. CDR3 size: 16 residues. Germline lookup yields CDR1 MGHRA and CDR2 YSYEKL. DNA of the CDR3: TGCGCCAGCAGCCAAGAATCTGTTAGGAGGAACACTGAAGCTTTCTTT. It specifies CASSQESVRRNTEAFF.

This clonotype has ten or more counts. This chain connects TRBV5-1 to TRBJ1-2, with D uncertain. Germline CDR1 reads SGHRS; CDR2 reads YFSETQ. The V gene lost 3 bases and the J gene lost 4 bases, with 16 bases spanning the gap. CDR3 length: 15 amino acids. CDR3 residues: CASSSGAGKSYGYTF. CDR3 DNA sequence: TGCGCCAGCAGCTCCGGAGCCGGGAAAAGCTATGGCTACACCTTC.

This clonotype was observed at least ten times. The V gene is TRBV6-2 or TRBV6-3, the J gene TRBJ2-7; D tentatively fits TRBD1 or TRBD2 (9 bases each). The V and J ends lost 6 bases and 2 bases respectively, with 29 bases between them. Germline CDR1 reads MNHEY; CDR2 reads SVGEGT. This CDR3 is built from 19 residues. CDR3 nucleotide sequence: TGTGCCAGCAGATACGCCACAGGGGGCATTAGCGGGAGCGCCTACGAGCAGTACTTC. Encoded protein: CASRYATGGISGSAYEQYF.

The table lists this clonotype with many counts. This chain connects TRBV29-1 to TRBJ1-2, with D unclear. The CDR3 is 12 residues long. Trimming left V 3 bases short and J 3 bases short, with 8 bases between. Germline V gives CDR1 SQVTM, CDR2 ANQGSEA. CDR3: CSVDEGDYGYTF. The CDR3, as DNA: TGCAGCGTTGATGAGGGCGACTATGGCTACACCTTC.

This clonotype was recorded many times. This chain joins TRBV28 and TRBJ2-3; D is unresolved. The germline V gene has CDR1 MDHEN and CDR2 SYDVKM. The CDR3 consists of 12 residues. The V and J ends lost 7 bases and 7 bases respectively, with 12 bases between them. CDR3 in amino acids: CASKGPSNTQYF. CDR3 DNA sequence: TGTGCCAGCAAAGGGCCTTCCAATACGCAGTATTTT.

This clonotype showed up many times. CDR3 DNA sequence: TGTGCCAGCAGTGTCAGGATCATCGACGAGCAGTACTTC. Its translation: CASSVRIIDEQYF. The chain has TRBV12-3 or TRBV12-4 and TRBJ2-7; no reliable D call. The CDR3 is 13 residues long. The germline V and J ends were trimmed by 5 bases and 5 bases, with 13 bases remaining between them.

This clonotype came up many times. The CDR3 bases are TGTGCCAGCAGTTTATCGTGGGGCTGGGAGCAGTACTTC. Protein sequence: CASSLSWGWEQYF. V gene TRBV27 combines with J gene TRBJ2-7; D might be TRBD1 (5 bases). V dropped 0 bases and J dropped 7 bases, with 10 bases sitting between them. The germline gives CDR1 MNHEY, CDR2 SMNVEV (reference sequence). CDR3 size: 13 residues.